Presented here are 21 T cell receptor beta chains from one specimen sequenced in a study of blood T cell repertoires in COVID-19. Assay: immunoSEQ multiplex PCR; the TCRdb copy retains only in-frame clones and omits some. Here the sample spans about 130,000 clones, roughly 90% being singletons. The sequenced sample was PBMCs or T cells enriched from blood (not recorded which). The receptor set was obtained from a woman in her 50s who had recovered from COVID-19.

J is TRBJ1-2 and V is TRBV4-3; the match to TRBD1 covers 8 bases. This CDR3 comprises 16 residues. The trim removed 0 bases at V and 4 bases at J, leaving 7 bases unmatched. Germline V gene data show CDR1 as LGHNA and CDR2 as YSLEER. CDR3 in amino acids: CASSQDRDRSFYGYTF. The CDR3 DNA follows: TGCGCCAGCAGCCAAGACCGGGACAGGAGCTTCTATGGCTACACCTTC.

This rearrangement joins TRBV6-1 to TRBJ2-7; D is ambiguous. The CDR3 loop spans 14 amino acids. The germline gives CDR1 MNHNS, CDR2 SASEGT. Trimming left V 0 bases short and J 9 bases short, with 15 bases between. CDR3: CASSEARIGIGQYF. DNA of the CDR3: TGTGCCAGCAGTGAAGCGAGGATCGGTATTGGGCAGTACTTC.

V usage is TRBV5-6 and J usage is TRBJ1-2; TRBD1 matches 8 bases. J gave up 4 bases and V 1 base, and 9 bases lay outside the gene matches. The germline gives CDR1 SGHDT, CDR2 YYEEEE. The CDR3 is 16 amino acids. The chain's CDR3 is CASSLKTDRVSYGYTF. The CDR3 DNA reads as TGTGCCAGCAGCTTGAAGACGGACAGGGTGTCCTATGGCTACACCTTC.

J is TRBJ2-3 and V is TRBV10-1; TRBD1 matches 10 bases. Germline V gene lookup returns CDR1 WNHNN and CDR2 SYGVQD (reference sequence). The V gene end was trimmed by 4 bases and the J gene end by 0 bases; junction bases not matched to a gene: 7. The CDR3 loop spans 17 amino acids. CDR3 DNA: TGCGCCAGCAGTGCGATAGGGACAGGGGCTAGCACAGATACGCAGTATTTT. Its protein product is CASSAIGTGASTDTQYF.

The CDR3 DNA reads TGTGCCAGCAGCCGCGGACAGGGGGCGACCACTGAAGCTTTCTTT. Protein: CASSRGQGATTEAFF. The V gene is TRBV7-8, the J gene TRBJ1-1; TRBD1 aligns across 11 bases. The CDR3 length is 15 residues. The trim removed 5 bases at V and 4 bases at J, leaving 6 bases unmatched. The germline gives CDR1 SGHVS, CDR2 FQNEAQ.

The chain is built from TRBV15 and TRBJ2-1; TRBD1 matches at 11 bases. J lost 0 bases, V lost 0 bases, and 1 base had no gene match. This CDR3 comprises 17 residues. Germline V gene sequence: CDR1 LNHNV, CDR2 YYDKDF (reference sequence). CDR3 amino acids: CATSRDGTGGSYNEQFF. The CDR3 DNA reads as TGTGCCACCAGCAGAGATGGGACAGGGGGCTCCTACAATGAGCAGTTCTTC.

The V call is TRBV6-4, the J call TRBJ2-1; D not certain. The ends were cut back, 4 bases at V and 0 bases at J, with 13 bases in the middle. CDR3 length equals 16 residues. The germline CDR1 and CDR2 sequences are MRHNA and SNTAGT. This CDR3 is CASSVDMYSSYNEQFF. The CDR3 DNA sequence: TGTGCCAGCAGTGTCGACATGTACAGCTCCTACAATGAGCAGTTCTTC.

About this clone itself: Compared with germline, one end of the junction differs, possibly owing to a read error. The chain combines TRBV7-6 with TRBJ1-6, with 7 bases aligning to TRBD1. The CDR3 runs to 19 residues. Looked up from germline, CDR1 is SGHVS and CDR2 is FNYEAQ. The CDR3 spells CTSSPKGQGELSYNSPLHF. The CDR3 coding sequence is TGTACCAGCAGCCCCAAAGGGCAGGGGGAACTATCCTATAATTCACCCCTCCACTTT.

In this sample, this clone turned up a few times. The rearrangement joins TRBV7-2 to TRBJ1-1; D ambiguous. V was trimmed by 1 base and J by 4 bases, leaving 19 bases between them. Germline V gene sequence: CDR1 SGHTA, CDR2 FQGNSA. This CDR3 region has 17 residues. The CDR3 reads CASSLGSPAIAGTEAFF. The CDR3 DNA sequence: TGTGCCAGCAGCTTAGGGTCCCCGGCTATAGCGGGCACTGAAGCTTTCTTT.

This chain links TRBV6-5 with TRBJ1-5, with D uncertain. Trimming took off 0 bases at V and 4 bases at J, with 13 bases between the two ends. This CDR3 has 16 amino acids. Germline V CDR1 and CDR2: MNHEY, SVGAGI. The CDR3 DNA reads TGTGCCAGCAGTTACTCGAAACTGGGCATGAATCAGCCCCAGCATTTT. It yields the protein CASSYSKLGMNQPQHF.

The CDR3 spells CASSLEDRGYGYTF. The CDR3 DNA sequence: TGTGCCAGCTCACTAGAGGACAGGGGTTATGGCTACACCTTC. The gene calls are TRBV18 and TRBJ1-2, with 9 bases aligning to TRBD1. Germline CDR1 is KGHSH and CDR2 is LQKENI. This CDR3 is 14 amino acids long. V was clipped by 4 bases and J by 5 bases; unmatched bases: 5.

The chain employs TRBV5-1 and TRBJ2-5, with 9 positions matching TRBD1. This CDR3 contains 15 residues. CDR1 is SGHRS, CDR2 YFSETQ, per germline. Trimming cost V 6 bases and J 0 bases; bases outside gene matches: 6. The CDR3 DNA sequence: TGCGCCAGCACCCAGACAGGGGGGTACCAAGAGACCCAGTACTTC. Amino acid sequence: CASTQTGGYQETQYF.

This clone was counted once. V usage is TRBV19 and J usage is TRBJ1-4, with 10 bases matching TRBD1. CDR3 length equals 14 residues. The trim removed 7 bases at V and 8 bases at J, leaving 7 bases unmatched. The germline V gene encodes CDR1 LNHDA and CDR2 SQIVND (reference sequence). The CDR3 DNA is TGTGCCAGTACGAGGGGGACAGGGGTCGAAAAACTGTTTTTT. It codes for CASTRGTGVEKLFF.

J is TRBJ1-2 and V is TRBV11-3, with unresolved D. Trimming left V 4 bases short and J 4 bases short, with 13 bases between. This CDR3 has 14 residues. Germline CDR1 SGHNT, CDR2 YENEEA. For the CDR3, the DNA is TGTGCCAGCAGCTATAGAGGATCGAGCTATGGCTACACCTTC. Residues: CASSYRGSSYGYTF.

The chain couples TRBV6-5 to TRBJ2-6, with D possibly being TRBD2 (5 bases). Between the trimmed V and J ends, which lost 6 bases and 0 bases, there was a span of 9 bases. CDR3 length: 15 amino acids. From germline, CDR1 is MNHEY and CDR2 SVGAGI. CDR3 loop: CASRDFGSGANVLTF. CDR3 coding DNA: TGTGCCAGCAGGGACTTCGGCTCTGGGGCCAACGTCCTGACTTTC.

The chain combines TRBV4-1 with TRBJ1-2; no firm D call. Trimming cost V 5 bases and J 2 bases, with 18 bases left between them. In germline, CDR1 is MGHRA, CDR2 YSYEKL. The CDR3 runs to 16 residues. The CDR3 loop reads CASSYDAQDWNYGYTF. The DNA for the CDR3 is TGCGCCAGCAGCTACGATGCGCAGGATTGGAACTATGGCTACACCTTC.

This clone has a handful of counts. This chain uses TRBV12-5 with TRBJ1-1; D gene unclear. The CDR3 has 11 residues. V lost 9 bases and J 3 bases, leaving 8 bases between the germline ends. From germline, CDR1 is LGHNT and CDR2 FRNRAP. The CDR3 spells CASLRYTEAFF. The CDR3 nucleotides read TGTGCTAGCCTCCGGTACACTGAAGCTTTCTTT.

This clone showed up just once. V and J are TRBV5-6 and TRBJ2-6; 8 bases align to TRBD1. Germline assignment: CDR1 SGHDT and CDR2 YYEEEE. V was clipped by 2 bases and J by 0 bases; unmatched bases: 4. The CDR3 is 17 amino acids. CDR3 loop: CASSFQGASSGANVLTF. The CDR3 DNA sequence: TGTGCCAGCAGCTTCCAGGGGGCAAGCTCTGGGGCCAACGTCCTGACTTTC. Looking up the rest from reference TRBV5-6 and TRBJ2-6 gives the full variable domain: DAGVTQSPTHLIKTRGQQVTLRCSPKSGHDTVSWYQQALGQGPQFIFQYYEEEERQRGNFPDRFSGHQFPNYSSELNVNALLLGDSALYLCASSFQGASSGANVLTFGAGSRLTVL.

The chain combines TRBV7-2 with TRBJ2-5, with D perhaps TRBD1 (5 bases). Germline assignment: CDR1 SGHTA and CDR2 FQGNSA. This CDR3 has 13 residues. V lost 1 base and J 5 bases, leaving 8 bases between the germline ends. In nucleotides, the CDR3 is TGTGCCAGCAGCTTAGGGGGCAGGGAGACCCAGTACTTC. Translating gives CASSLGGRETQYF.

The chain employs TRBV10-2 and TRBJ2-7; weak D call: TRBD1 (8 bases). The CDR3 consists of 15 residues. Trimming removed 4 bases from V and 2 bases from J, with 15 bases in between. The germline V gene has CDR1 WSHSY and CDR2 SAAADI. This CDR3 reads CASSGTGGEPYEQYF. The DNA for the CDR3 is TGCGCCAGCAGTGGTACAGGGGGGGAACCCTACGAGCAGTACTTC.

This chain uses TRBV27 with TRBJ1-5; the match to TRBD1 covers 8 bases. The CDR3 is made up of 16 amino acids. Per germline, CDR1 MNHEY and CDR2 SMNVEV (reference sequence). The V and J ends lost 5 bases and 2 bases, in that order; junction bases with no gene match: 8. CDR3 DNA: TGTGCCAGCAGTACCCGCCAGGGGGCCGGCAATCAGCCCCAGCATTTT. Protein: CASSTRQGAGNQPQHF.